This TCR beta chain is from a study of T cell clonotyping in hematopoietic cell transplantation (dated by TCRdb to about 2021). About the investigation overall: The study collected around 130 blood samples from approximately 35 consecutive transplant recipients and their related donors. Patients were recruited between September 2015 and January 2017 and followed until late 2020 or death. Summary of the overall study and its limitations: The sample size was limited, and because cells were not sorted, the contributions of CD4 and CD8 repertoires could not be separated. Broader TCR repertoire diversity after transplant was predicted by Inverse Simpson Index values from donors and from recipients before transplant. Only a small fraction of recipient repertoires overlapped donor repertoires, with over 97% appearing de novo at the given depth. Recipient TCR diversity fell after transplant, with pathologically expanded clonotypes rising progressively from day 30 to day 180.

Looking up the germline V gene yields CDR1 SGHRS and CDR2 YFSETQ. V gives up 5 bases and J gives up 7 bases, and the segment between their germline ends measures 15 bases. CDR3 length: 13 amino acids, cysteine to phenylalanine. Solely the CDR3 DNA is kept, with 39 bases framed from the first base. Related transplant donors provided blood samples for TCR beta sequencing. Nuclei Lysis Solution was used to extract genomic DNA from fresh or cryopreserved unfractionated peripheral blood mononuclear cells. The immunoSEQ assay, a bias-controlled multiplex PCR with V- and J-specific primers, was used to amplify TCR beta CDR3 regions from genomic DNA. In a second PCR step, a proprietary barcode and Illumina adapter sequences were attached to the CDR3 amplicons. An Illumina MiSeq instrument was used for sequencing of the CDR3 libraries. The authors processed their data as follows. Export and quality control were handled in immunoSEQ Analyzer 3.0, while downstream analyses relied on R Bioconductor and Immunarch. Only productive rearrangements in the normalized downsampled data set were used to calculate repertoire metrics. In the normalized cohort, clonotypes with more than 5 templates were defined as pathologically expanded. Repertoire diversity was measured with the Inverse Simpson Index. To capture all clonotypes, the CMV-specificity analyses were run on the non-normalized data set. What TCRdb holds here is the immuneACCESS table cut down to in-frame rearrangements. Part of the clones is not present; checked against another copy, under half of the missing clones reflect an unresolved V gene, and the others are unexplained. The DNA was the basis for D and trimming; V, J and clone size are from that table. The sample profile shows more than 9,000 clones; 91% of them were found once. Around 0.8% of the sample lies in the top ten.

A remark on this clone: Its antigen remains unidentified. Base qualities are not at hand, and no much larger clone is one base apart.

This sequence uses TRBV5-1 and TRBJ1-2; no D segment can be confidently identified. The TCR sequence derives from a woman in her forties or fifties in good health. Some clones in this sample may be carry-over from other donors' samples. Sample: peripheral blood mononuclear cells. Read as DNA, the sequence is TGCGCCAGCAGGACCGTGAGGGTCGGTGGCTACACCTTC. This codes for CASRTVRVGGYTF.